This T cell receptor beta chain was captured by sequencing in a study of early T cells in non-severe SARS-CoV-2 infection. Study in general: Unsorted whole blood bulk RNA was sequenced, with unpaired chains.

Study-wide results and caveats: Private and CD4 specificities were missed by VDJdb matching, skewed to anti-spike CD8.

This clonotype was seen repeatedly, ten times or more. Its matching antigen is unknown. This CDR3 has 15 residues. Germline-derived CDR1 and CDR2 are SEHNR and FQNEAQ (reference sequence). J gave up 3 bases and V 4 bases, and 6 bases lay outside the gene matches. Tagging with unique molecular identifiers was applied to individual cDNA molecules. TCRdb itself ran the 5' RACE reads through MiXCR, one entry per CDR3 protein. The data hold around 27,000 distinct CDR3 sequences, with approximately 5.6% observed a single time. This chain uses TRBV7-9 with TRBJ2-1, with 7 bases aligning to TRBD1. The sequenced material came from whole blood. The sequence came from an adult who was a healthcare worker with PCR-confirmed SARS-CoV-2 infection or an uninfected control (not recorded which). The CDR3 sequence is CASSSSGTDYNEQFF. The CDR3, as DNA: TGTGCCAGCAGCTCGTCCGGGACAGACTACAATGAGCAGTTCTTC.